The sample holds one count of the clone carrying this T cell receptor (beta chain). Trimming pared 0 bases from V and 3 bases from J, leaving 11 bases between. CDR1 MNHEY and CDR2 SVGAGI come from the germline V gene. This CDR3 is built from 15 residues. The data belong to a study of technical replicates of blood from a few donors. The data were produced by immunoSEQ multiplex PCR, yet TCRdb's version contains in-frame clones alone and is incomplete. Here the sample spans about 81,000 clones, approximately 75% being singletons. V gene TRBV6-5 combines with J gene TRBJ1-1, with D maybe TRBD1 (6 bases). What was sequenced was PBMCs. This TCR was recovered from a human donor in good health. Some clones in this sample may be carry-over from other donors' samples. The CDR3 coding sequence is TGTGCCAGCAGTTACTCGAGCAGGGGAGACACTGAAGCTTTCTTT. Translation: CASSYSSRGDTEAFF.